The clone carrying this T cell receptor (beta chain) was seen at least ten times. Its target is not known. Across 18 months, stable Graves' hyperthyroidism was marked by no progression to ophthalmopathy. Diagnoses used clinical symptoms, serum thyroxine and TRAb, thyroid ultrasound and orbital computed tomography. This entry is derived from a study of T cells in Graves' hyperthyroidism and ophthalmopathy. Researchers amplified the TCR beta CDR3 regions from RNA transcripts. First-round RT-PCR targeting the TCR CDR3 was performed with the HTBI primer set. TCRdb itself ran the multiplex PCR reads through MiXCR, one entry per CDR3 protein. The table records around 350,000 distinct CDR3 sequences, 19% of them present only once. Study conclusions and caveats: Model-based prediction identified ophthalmopathy a median around 6.5 months prior to its onset.

CDR1 and CDR2 (germline): MNHEY, SVGAGI. V shed 0 bases and J shed 7 bases, with 12 bases lying between them. CDR3 size: 14 residues. This receptor was identified in a young woman with Graves' hyperthyroidism. Sequencing was performed on blood. The genes are TRBV6-5 and TRBJ2-5; D is undetermined. The CDR3 loop is CASSYSTARGTQYF. In DNA form, the CDR3 reads TGTGCCAGCAGTTACTCGACGGCCCGAGGGACCCAGTACTTC.